The 22 T cell receptor beta chains below come from one sample, sequenced in a study of vaccination effects on CD4 cells after COVID-19. These TCRs' antigens remain unknown. The repertoire was sequenced with immunoSEQ multiplex PCR; TCRdb's copy has only in-frame clones and lacks some. The table lists tens of thousands of clones, approximately 64% of them singletons, with approximately 13% in the top ten. Before sequencing, viral peptide pools were used by the ViraFEST assay to expand antigen-specific CD4+ T cells. Culture proceeded for 10 days, and CD4+ T cells were then isolated. Prior SARS-CoV-2 infection was absent in the vaccine recipients, as shown by negative nucleocapsid antibodies. The sequencing used CD4+ T cells from PBMCs cultured with HCoV-OC43 spike peptides, collected before COVID-19 vaccination. Documented subset: HCoV-OC43 spike overlapping peptide pool stimulation. These receptors were obtained from a human donor who received a COVID-19 vaccine.

The chain joins TRBV5-4 to TRBJ1-2, with unresolved D. Per the germline V gene, CDR1 is SGHNT and CDR2 is YYREEE (reference sequence). V lost 1 base to trimming and J lost 2 bases, with 6 bases between them. CDR3 length: 13 residues. The CDR3 coding sequence is TGTGCCAGCAGCTTGACACGGAACTATGGCTACACCTTC. It specifies CASSLTRNYGYTF.

A word on this clone: Other DNA sequences in the sample encode the same CDR3. The V and J genes are TRBV27 and TRBJ2-3; TRBD1 might be the D (5 bases). Germline V gene lookup returns CDR1 MNHEY and CDR2 SMNVEV (reference sequence). The CDR3 is 14 residues long. The V gene lost 6 bases and the J gene lost 0 bases, with 10 bases spanning the gap. The CDR3 DNA is TGTGCCAGCAGCCGACAGACTAGCACAGATACGCAGTATTTT. Amino acid sequence: CASSRQTSTDTQYF.

J is TRBJ2-3 and V is TRBV29-1; D is perhaps TRBD2 (6 bases). Trimming took off 6 bases at V and 2 bases at J, with 12 bases between the two ends. Germline loops: CDR1 SQVTM, CDR2 ANQGSEA. CDR3 size: 13 residues. CDR3 in DNA: TGCAGCGTGGAGGGTGGATTCACAGATACGCAGTATTTT. Amino acid sequence: CSVEGGFTDTQYF.

This clone was seen a few times. The chain recombines TRBV10-1 with TRBJ2-7; a possible D gene is TRBD1 (6 bases). The CDR3 length is 14 residues. CDR1 WNHNN and CDR2 SYGVQD come from the germline V gene (reference sequence). V dropped 3 bases and J dropped 5 bases, with 14 bases sitting between them. In DNA form, the CDR3 reads TGCGCCAGCAGTGATCCAGGACAGTCTAACGAGCAGTACTTC. It translates to CASSDPGQSNEQYF.

V usage is TRBV9 and J usage is TRBJ2-5, with TRBD2 matching 10 bases. This CDR3 contains 14 residues. Germline trimming cut 5 bases from V and 2 bases from J; bases unmatched to any gene: 3. Germline lookup yields CDR1 SGDLS and CDR2 YYNGEE. CDR3: CASSKAGGQETQYF. The CDR3 DNA follows: TGTGCCAGCAGTAAAGCGGGGGGGCAAGAGACCCAGTACTTC.

The rearrangement links TRBV5-6 to TRBJ1-1, with 7 bases identical to TRBD1. After removal of 5 bases from V and 4 bases from J, the junction contained 8 bases not matched to a gene. The CDR3 is made up of 14 amino acids. Germline V gene sequence: CDR1 SGHDT, CDR2 YYEEEE. CDR3 sequence: CASRRQGGSTEAFF. The CDR3 DNA is TGTGCCAGCAGACGACAGGGAGGAAGCACTGAAGCTTTCTTT.

The rearrangement uses TRBV19 and TRBJ2-2; 9 bases map to TRBD1. Germline V CDR1 and CDR2: LNHDA, SQIVND (reference sequence). Trimming cost V 6 bases and J 6 bases; bases outside gene matches: 14. The CDR3 loop spans 17 amino acids. The CDR3 loop reads CASRALDRGLLAGELFF. CDR3 sequence (DNA): TGTGCCAGTAGGGCTCTGGACAGGGGATTGTTAGCCGGGGAGCTGTTTTTT. Full variable domain (remainder filled in from reference TRBV19 and TRBJ2-2): DGGITQSPKYLFRKEGQNVTLSCEQNLNHDAMYWYRQDPGQGLRLIYYSQIVNDFQKGDIAEGYSVSREKKESFPLTVTSAQKNPTAFYLCASRALDRGLLAGELFFGEGSRLTVL.

The genes are TRBV6-5 and TRBJ1-5; maybe TRBD1 (5 bases). The CDR3 totals 13 residues. The germline gives CDR1 MNHEY, CDR2 SVGAGI. The V end lost 7 bases, the J end lost 1 base, and 8 bases lay between the germline ends. The CDR3 region is CASIRDSNQPQHF. CDR3 coding DNA: TGTGCCAGCATAAGGGACAGCAATCAGCCCCAGCATTTT.

This rearrangement joins TRBV27 to TRBJ2-1; maybe TRBD2 (6 bases). V lost 2 bases to trimming and J lost 5 bases, with 10 bases between them. Germline V gene sequence: CDR1 MNHEY, CDR2 SMNVEV (reference sequence). This CDR3 is 14 amino acids long. CDR3 sequence: CASSLGGFNNEQFF. The DNA of the CDR3 is TGTGCCAGCAGTTTAGGGGGGTTCAACAATGAGCAGTTCTTC.

The rearrangement uses TRBV6-5 and TRBJ1-1, with D maybe TRBD1 (6 bases). Trimming shortened V by 0 bases and J by 7 bases, and 12 bases separated the two germline ends. The CDR3 runs to 14 residues. Germline CDR1 is MNHEY and CDR2 is SVGAGI. CDR3 in DNA: TGTGCCAGCAGTTACTCCGACAGGTGCTGTGAAGCTTTCTTT. Translating gives CASSYSDRCCEAFF.

The V call is TRBV7-9, the J call TRBJ1-1; D ambiguous. The ends were cut back, 6 bases at V and 3 bases at J, with 11 bases in the middle. CDR3 length: 13 amino acids. Germline CDR1 is SEHNR and CDR2 is FQNEAQ (reference sequence). The CDR3 DNA is TGTGCCAGCAGTCGGCCGGTCGACACTGAAGCTTTCTTT. This codes for CASSRPVDTEAFF.

The chain recombines TRBV11-2 with TRBJ2-1, with 16 bases aligning to TRBD2. The V gene end was trimmed by 8 bases and the J gene end by 9 bases; junction bases not matched to a gene: 7. Germline CDR1 SGHAT, CDR2 FQNNGV. The CDR3 totals 15 residues. This CDR3 reads CASGPGTSGGAEQFF. The CDR3 coding sequence is TGTGCCAGCGGCCCCGGGACTAGCGGGGGGGCTGAGCAGTTCTTC. Using reference TRBV11-2 and TRBJ2-1 for the parts outside the CDR3, the full variable domain is EAGVAQSPRYKIIEKRQSVAFWCNPISGHATLYWYQQILGQGPKLLIQFQNNGVVDDSQLPKDRFSAERLKGVDSTLKIQPAKLEDSAVYLCASGPGTSGGAEQFFGPGTRLTVL.

This clone was seen a handful of times. V and J are TRBV6-4 and TRBJ2-2; 7 bases are shared with TRBD1. The V gene end was trimmed by 4 bases and the J gene end by 3 bases; junction bases not matched to a gene: 2. The CDR3 consists of 14 residues. Per the germline V gene, CDR1 is MRHNA and CDR2 is SNTAGT. CDR3 region: CASSGQGDTGELFF. The DNA of the CDR3 is TGTGCCAGCAGTGGACAGGGCGACACCGGGGAGCTGTTTTTT.

This clone was recorded a few times. The rearrangement links TRBV6-5 to TRBJ2-2; 10 nucleotides match TRBD2. The CDR3 loop spans 14 amino acids. Germline lookup yields CDR1 MNHEY and CDR2 SVGAGI. V was pared by 10 bases and J by 4 bases, with 6 bases of the junction left unmatched. DNA for the CDR3: TGTGCCATTCGAGCGGGAGGGACCACCGGGGAGCTGTTTTTT. It codes for CAIRAGGTTGELFF.

The gene calls are TRBV5-1 and TRBJ1-4; D gene uncertain. The CDR3 is made up of 14 amino acids. Trimming removed 2 bases at V and 0 bases at J, with 5 bases between. Germline V CDR1 and CDR2: SGHRS, YFSETQ. The CDR3 sequence is CASSFGATNEKLFF. The CDR3 DNA sequence: TGCGCCAGCAGCTTCGGGGCAACTAATGAAAAACTGTTTTTT. Full variable domain (rest looked up from reference TRBV5-1 and TRBJ1-4): KAGVTQTPRYLIKTRGQQVTLSCSPISGHRSVSWYQQTPGQGLQFLFEYFSETQRNKGNFPGRFSGRQFSNSRSEMNVSTLELGDSALYLCASSFGATNEKLFFGSGTQLSVL.

This rearrangement joins TRBV3-1 (or the pseudogene TRBV3-2) to TRBJ2-2; D gene unclear. Trimming took 3 bases from V and 3 from J, leaving 8 bases between them. The germline V gene encodes CDR1 LGHDT and CDR2 YNNKEL (reference sequence). There are 14 residues in the CDR3. The CDR3, as DNA: TGTGCCAGCAGCCAGCCGACTCACACCGGGGAGCTGTTTTTT. Protein product: CASSQPTHTGELFF.

On this clone: The same CDR3 is also encoded by other DNA sequences in this sample. This chain connects TRBV7-9 to TRBJ1-2; D is unclear. V lost 5 bases and J lost 0, with 7 bases in between. The CDR3 loop spans 13 amino acids. Germline CDR1 SEHNR, CDR2 FQNEAQ (reference sequence). For the CDR3, the DNA is TGTGCCAGCAGCCTGGGGACTAACTATGGCTACACCTTC. Its protein product is CASSLGTNYGYTF.

This chain uses TRBV6-5 with TRBJ2-1, with TRBD2 matching 10 bases. The CDR3 is made up of 16 amino acids. The V gene's germline CDR1 is MNHEY and CDR2 SVGAGI. Unmatched junction bases numbered 9, after V lost 0 bases and J lost 10 bases. The DNA for the CDR3 is TGTGCCAGCAGTTACTCGCCCCGTCTAGCGGGAGAAGAGCAGTTCTTC. Its translation: CASSYSPRLAGEEQFF.

In its sample, this clone was seen a few times. The rearrangement joins TRBV2 to TRBJ1-2; D uncertain. Trimming shortened V by 5 bases and J by 5 bases, and 9 bases separated the two germline ends. Germline CDR1 is SNHLY and CDR2 is FYNNEI. This CDR3 is built from 12 residues. The CDR3 bases are TGTGCCAGCAGTTTAGAGGTATATGGCTACACCTTC. Its protein product is CASSLEVYGYTF.

Only one count was recorded for this clone. The chain combines TRBV25-1 with TRBJ2-5; D uncertain. Trimming took off 3 bases at V and 2 bases at J, with 16 bases between the two ends. The CDR3 runs to 16 residues. Germline CDR1 is MGHDK and CDR2 is SYGVNS. The chain's CDR3 is CASSDGKVFGQETQYF. CDR3 coding DNA: TGTGCCAGCAGTGACGGAAAGGTCTTCGGGCAAGAGACCCAGTACTTC.

The CDR3 sequence is CASSLGLAGAADTQYF. The CDR3 nucleotides read TGTGCCAGCAGCTTAGGGCTAGCGGGGGCAGCAGATACGCAGTATTTT. The chain employs TRBV7-8 and TRBJ2-3; 10 nucleotides match TRBD2. J was trimmed by 4 bases and V by 1 base; bases with no gene match: 5. The V gene's germline CDR1 is SGHVS and CDR2 FQNEAQ. The CDR3 runs to 16 residues.

V and J are TRBV30 and TRBJ2-2; D perhaps matches TRBD2 (6 bases). The germline V gene has CDR1 GTSNPN and CDR2 SVGIG (reference sequence). The CDR3 extends over 14 amino acids. Trimming stripped 5 bases from V and 1 base from J, with 11 bases between. Here the CDR3 DNA reads TGTGCCTGGCGTCGGGGGAGGAACACCGGGGAGCTGTTTTTT. Its translation is CAWRRGRNTGELFF.